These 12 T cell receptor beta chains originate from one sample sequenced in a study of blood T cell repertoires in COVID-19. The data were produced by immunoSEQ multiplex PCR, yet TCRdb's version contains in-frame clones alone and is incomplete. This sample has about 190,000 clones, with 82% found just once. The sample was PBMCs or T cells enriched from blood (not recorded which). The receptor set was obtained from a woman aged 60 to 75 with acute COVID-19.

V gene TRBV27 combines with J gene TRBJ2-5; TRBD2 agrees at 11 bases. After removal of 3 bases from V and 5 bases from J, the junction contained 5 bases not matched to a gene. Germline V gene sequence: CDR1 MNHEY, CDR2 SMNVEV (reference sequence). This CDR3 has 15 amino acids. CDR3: CASSFSSGGKETQYF. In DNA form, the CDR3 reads TGTGCCAGCAGTTTCTCTAGCGGGGGGAAGGAGACCCAGTACTTC.

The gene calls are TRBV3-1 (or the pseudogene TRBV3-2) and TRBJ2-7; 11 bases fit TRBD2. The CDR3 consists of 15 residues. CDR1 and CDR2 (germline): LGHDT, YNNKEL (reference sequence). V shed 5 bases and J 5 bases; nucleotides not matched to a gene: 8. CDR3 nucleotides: TGTGCCAGCAGCTCGACTAGCGGGAAAGGAAACGAGCAGTACTTC. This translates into CASSSTSGKGNEQYF.

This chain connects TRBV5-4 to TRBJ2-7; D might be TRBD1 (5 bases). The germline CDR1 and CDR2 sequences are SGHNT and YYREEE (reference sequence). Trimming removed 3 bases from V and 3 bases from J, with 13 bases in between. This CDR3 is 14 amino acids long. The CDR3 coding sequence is TGTGCCAGCAGCTCGCAGGGAATGGGCTACGAGCAGTACTTC. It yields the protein CASSSQGMGYEQYF.

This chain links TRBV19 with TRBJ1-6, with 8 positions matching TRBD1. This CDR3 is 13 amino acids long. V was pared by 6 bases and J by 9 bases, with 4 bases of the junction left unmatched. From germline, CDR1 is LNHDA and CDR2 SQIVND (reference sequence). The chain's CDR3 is CASRDRVLSPLHF. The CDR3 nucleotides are TGTGCCAGTAGGGACAGGGTTCTTTCACCCCTCCACTTT.

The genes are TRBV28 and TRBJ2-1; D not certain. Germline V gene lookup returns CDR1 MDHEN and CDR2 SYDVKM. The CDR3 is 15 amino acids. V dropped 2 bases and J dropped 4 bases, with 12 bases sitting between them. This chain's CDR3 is CASSLSGQPYNEQFF. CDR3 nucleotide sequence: TGTGCCAGCAGTTTAAGTGGGCAGCCGTACAATGAGCAGTTCTTC.

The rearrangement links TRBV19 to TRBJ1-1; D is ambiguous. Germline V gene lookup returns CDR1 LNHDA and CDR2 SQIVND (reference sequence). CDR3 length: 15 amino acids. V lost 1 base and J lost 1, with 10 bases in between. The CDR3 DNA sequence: TGTGCCAGTAGTATAGGAGGGTTGGGGAACACTGAAGCTTTCTTT. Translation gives CASSIGGLGNTEAFF.

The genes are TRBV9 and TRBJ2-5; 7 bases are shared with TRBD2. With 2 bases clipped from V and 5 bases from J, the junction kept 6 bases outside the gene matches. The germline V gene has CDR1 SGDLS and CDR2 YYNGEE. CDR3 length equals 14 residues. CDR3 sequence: CASSVGSGGETQYF. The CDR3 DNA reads TGTGCCAGCAGCGTTGGGTCGGGAGGTGAGACCCAGTACTTC.

CDR3 nucleotides: TGTGCCAGCTCAACCGGGACAGCTTACAATGAGCAGTTCTTC. Its translation is CASSTGTAYNEQFF. V is TRBV18 and J is TRBJ2-1; 7 bases are shared with TRBD1. Per germline, CDR1 KGHSH and CDR2 LQKENI. This CDR3 has 14 amino acids. V was pared by 5 bases and J by 4 bases, with 5 bases of the junction left unmatched.

Here the CDR3 DNA reads TGTGCCAGTAGTCCGCCCGGGACAGGGGAACCCTACGAGCAGTACGTC. Its protein product is CASSPPGTGEPYEQYV. The chain carries TRBV19 and TRBJ2-7; 10 positions agree with TRBD1. The CDR3 covers 16 residues. Unmatched junction bases numbered 9, after V lost 5 bases and J lost 2 bases. Germline V CDR1 and CDR2: LNHDA, SQIVND (reference sequence).

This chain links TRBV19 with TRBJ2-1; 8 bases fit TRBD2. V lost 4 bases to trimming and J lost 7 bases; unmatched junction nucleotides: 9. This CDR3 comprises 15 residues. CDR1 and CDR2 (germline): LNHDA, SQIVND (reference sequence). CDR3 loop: CASSSGRGALNEQFF. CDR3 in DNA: TGTGCCAGTAGTAGTGGGCGGGGGGCGTTGAATGAGCAGTTCTTC.

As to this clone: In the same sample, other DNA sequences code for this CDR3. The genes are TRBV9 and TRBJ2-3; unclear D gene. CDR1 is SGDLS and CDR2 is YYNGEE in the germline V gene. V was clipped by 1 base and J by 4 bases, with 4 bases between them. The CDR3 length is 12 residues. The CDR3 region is CASSVSADTQYF. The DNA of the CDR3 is TGTGCCAGCAGCGTATCCGCAGATACGCAGTATTTT.

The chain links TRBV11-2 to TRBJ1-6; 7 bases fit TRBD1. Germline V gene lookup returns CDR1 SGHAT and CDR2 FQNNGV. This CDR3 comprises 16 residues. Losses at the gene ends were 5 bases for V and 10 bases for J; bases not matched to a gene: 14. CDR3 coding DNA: TGTGCCAGCAGCCCCTCCCCAGGGGGTGAGGGGTCACCCCTCCACTTT. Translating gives CASSPSPGGEGSPLHF.